Below, 21 T cell receptor beta chains from the same sample are listed, as sequenced in a study of blood T cells in healthy people across ages. A second roughly 6 to 11 cycle PCR used barcoded and J-beta primers. MiXCR, run by TCRdb on the 5' RACE reads, gives a single entry per CDR3 protein. The sample has 1,100,000 or so distinct CDR3 sequences; roughly 45% are singletons. The sequencing input was blood. These receptors were collected from a woman aged 55-75 years in good health.

This clonotype was counted only a few times. The rearrangement links TRBV29-1 to TRBJ2-7; no clear D gene. Germline V gene lookup returns CDR1 SQVTM and CDR2 ANQGSEA. The CDR3 has 14 residues. V was pared by 4 bases and J by 2 bases, with 15 bases between. Written as DNA, the CDR3 is TGCAGCGTTGTAGGGCGGCCCGGAACCTACGAGCAGTACTTC. Protein product: CSVVGRPGTYEQYF.

The chain carries TRBV2 and TRBJ1-1; no reliable D call. The germline gives CDR1 SNHLY, CDR2 FYNNEI. CDR3 length equals 14 residues. Trimming cost V 8 bases and J 5 bases, with 18 bases left between them. The CDR3 sequence is CASVGLGERTEAFF. CDR3 sequence (DNA): TGTGCCAGCGTTGGCCTAGGCGAGAGAACTGAAGCTTTCTTT.

The chain links TRBV7-9 to TRBJ2-5, with TRBD1 matching over 9 bases. Germline V gene lookup returns CDR1 SEHNR and CDR2 FQNEAQ (reference sequence). The V segment lost 4 bases and the J segment 2 bases; nucleotides outside the gene matches: 5. This CDR3 comprises 15 residues. This CDR3 is CASSWGTGWQETQYF. The CDR3 DNA reads as TGTGCCAGCAGCTGGGGGACAGGGTGGCAAGAGACCCAGTACTTC.

This clonotype has only a few counts. The rearrangement uses TRBV12-3 or TRBV12-4 and TRBJ2-7, with a tentative D call TRBD2 (6 bases). V lost 10 bases to trimming and J lost 2 bases, with 15 bases between them. This CDR3 is built from 13 residues. CDR3 bases: TGTGCCACCTCTGTTAGCGGCACCTACGAGCAGTACTTC. Encoded protein: CATSVSGTYEQYF.

The J gene is TRBJ2-5, the V gene TRBV7-9, with D possibly being TRBD1 (5 bases). This CDR3 has 15 residues. V was pared by 4 bases and J by 4 bases, with 16 bases between. Germline lookup yields CDR1 SEHNR and CDR2 FQNEAQ (reference sequence). CDR3 residues: CASSSPRAQGETQYF. DNA of the CDR3: TGTGCCAGCAGCTCCCCCCGAGCCCAGGGAGAGACCCAGTACTTC.

This chain uses TRBV15 with TRBJ2-5; D call uncertain. Germline CDR1 reads LNHNV; CDR2 reads YYDKDF (reference sequence). This CDR3 spans 13 amino acids. The V end lost 1 base, the J end lost 3 bases, and 6 bases lay between the germline ends. The CDR3 nucleotides are TGTGCCACCAGCAGAGGTAGTAAAGAGACCCAGTACTTC. It encodes CATSRGSKETQYF.

This chain joins TRBV12-3 or TRBV12-4 and TRBJ2-1; D may be TRBD2 (5 bases). V was shortened by 3 bases and J by 5 bases, with 11 bases between the two germline ends. The CDR3 totals 14 residues. In nucleotides, the CDR3 is TGTGCCAGCAGTTTTGGACGGGGAGACAATGAGCAGTTCTTC. Residues: CASSFGRGDNEQFF.

In this sample, this clonotype turned up a few times. The gene calls are TRBV7-2 and TRBJ2-5; D is unresolved. Trimming took off 3 bases at V and 11 bases at J, with 22 bases between the two ends. This CDR3 is 15 amino acids long. CDR1 is SGHTA, CDR2 FQGNSA, per germline. CDR3 nucleotide sequence: TGTGCCAGCAGCTTGACCACCCAGACGGCTTGGAATCAGTACTTC. It is translated as CASSLTTQTAWNQYF.

The chain employs TRBV5-6 and TRBJ2-3; no definite D call. Germline V gene sequence: CDR1 SGHDT, CDR2 YYEEEE. The CDR3 is made up of 17 amino acids. Trimming stripped 9 bases from V and 6 bases from J, with 29 bases between. The CDR3 nucleotides are TGTGCCACCCAGCAGACAAGTCGGTGGGATCCCTGGGATACGCAGTATTTT. Amino acids: CATQQTSRWDPWDTQYF.

This clonotype has only a few counts. CDR3: CASSEVDGSQFF. CDR3 in DNA: TGTGCCAGCAGTGAAGTCGATGGTAGCCAGTTCTTC. V is TRBV6-1 and J is TRBJ2-1; D is ambiguous. Trimming took off 1 base at V and 13 bases at J, with 11 bases between the two ends. The CDR3 loop spans 12 amino acids. Germline values: CDR1 MNHNS, CDR2 SASEGT.

The chain is built from TRBV20-1 and TRBJ2-3; D is unclear. Trimming pared 3 bases from V and 6 bases from J, leaving 10 bases between. The CDR3 runs 12 residues. From germline, CDR1 is DFQATT and CDR2 SNEGSKA (reference sequence). The CDR3 sequence is CSASRTSDTQYF. The CDR3 region has the DNA TGCAGTGCTAGCCGCACATCGGATACGCAGTATTTT.

This clonotype occurred a few times. The genes are TRBV20-1 and TRBJ2-7, with D possibly being TRBD2 (5 bases). The V gene lost 6 bases and the J gene lost 3 bases, with 12 bases spanning the gap. The CDR3 length is 12 residues. Per the germline V gene, CDR1 is DFQATT and CDR2 is SNEGSKA (reference sequence). CDR3 nucleotide sequence: TGCAGTGCCACCCGGGATTTCTACGAGCAGTACTTC. It is translated as CSATRDFYEQYF.

V gene TRBV9 combines with J gene TRBJ2-7; tentatively, D is TRBD1 or TRBD2 (6 bases each). Gene TRBJ2-5 matches the end of the DNA better, so the J call may be wrong. The CDR3 length is 17 residues. CDR1 and CDR2 (germline): SGDLS, YYNGEE. The CDR3: CASSVALEGGADETQYF. CDR3 sequence (DNA): TGTGCCAGCAGCGTAGCTTTGGAGGGGGGCGCTGATGAGACCCAGTACTTC.

In this sample, this clonotype turned up a few times. V gene TRBV25-1 combines with J gene TRBJ2-7; tentative D call: TRBD2 (5 bases). With 6 bases removed from V and 1 base from J, the gap between germline ends came to 16 bases. The CDR3 contains 15 residues. Germline CDR1 reads MGHDK; CDR2 reads SYGVNS. The CDR3 is CASSVRGLVSYEQYF. CDR3 in DNA: TGTGCCAGCAGCGTGAGAGGGCTGGTATCCTACGAGCAGTACTTC.

This clonotype was detected only a few times. The CDR3 sequence is CSARSLAGETQYF. The CDR3 nucleotides are TGCAGTGCTAGATCCCTAGCGGGAGAGACCCAGTACTTC. This sequence joins TRBV20-1 and TRBJ2-5; 8 nucleotides line up with TRBD2. Losses at the gene ends were 2 bases for V and 4 bases for J; bases not matched to a gene: 3. The CDR3 runs to 13 residues. Germline loops: CDR1 DFQATT, CDR2 SNEGSKA (reference sequence).

The chain carries TRBV7-9 and TRBJ2-7; the D call may be TRBD1 or TRBD2 (6 bases each). Germline values: CDR1 SEHNR, CDR2 FQNEAQ (reference sequence). The ends were cut back, 11 bases at V and 4 bases at J, with 18 bases in the middle. The CDR3 has 13 amino acids. The CDR3: CACLDSGGYEQYF. CDR3 in DNA: TGTGCCTGTCTGGACAGTGGAGGGTACGAGCAGTACTTC.

The CDR3 bases are TGTGCCAGCAGCCGGACAGGGGGCGCTTCTGAAAAACTGTTTTTT. This encodes CASSRTGGASEKLFF. V usage is TRBV3-1 and J usage is TRBJ1-4; 11 bases agree with TRBD1. With V trimmed by 4 bases and J by 7 bases, 5 bases remained unmatched. Germline-derived CDR1 and CDR2 are LGHDT and YNNKEL (reference sequence). The CDR3 spans 15 residues.

This clonotype came up a few times. The rearrangement links TRBV5-1 to TRBJ2-3, with D perhaps matching TRBD1 (6 bases). CDR3 size: 14 residues. Trimming shortened V by 5 bases and J by 2 bases, and 12 bases separated the two germline ends. The germline V gene encodes CDR1 SGHRS and CDR2 YFSETQ. In nucleotides, the CDR3 is TGCGCCAGCAGGGACGGACAGATCACAGATACGCAGTATTTT. Translated, it gives CASRDGQITDTQYF.

Only a few counts were recorded for this clonotype. The V gene is TRBV7-3, the J gene TRBJ2-4; TRBD2 aligns across 11 bases. Losses at the gene ends were 4 bases for V and 12 bases for J; bases not matched to a gene: 5. Looked up from germline, CDR1 is SGHTA and CDR2 is FQGTGA. This CDR3 contains 13 residues. The CDR3 protein is CASSSGLAEHQYF. The CDR3 DNA is TGTGCCAGCAGCTCGGGACTAGCGGAACATCAGTACTTC. The full variable domain, with the rest looked up from reference TRBV7-3 and TRBJ2-4, is GAGVSQTPSNKVTEKGKYVELRCDPISGHTALYWYRQSLGQGPEFLIYFQGTGAADDSGLPNDRFFAVRPEGSVSTLKIQRTERGDSAVYLCASSSGLAEHQYFGAGTRLSVL.

The chain combines TRBV29-1 with TRBJ2-1, with a tentative D call TRBD2 (6 bases). CDR1 and CDR2 (germline): SQVTM, ANQGSEA. Between the trimmed V and J ends, which lost 3 bases and 4 bases, there was a span of 22 bases. This CDR3 region has 17 residues. The DNA for the CDR3 is TGCAGCGTTGAGGTCCCCGGCGGGATTCCTTTATACAATGAGCAGTTCTTC. Amino acid sequence: CSVEVPGGIPLYNEQFF.

This clonotype has a handful of counts. The V gene is TRBV28, the J gene TRBJ2-7, with 9 bases aligning to TRBD1. The V segment lost 6 bases and the J segment 3 bases; nucleotides outside the gene matches: 12. The V gene's germline CDR1 is MDHEN and CDR2 SYDVKM. The CDR3 is 16 amino acids. CDR3 amino acids: CASRSGTGTHFYEQYF. CDR3 DNA sequence: TGTGCCAGCAGATCTGGGACAGGGACCCATTTCTACGAGCAGTACTTC.